The 22 T cell receptor beta chains listed next were all sequenced from one sample in a study of persistence of HIV-infected CD4 T cells. Cells were stimulated with CMV-infected fibroblast lysates at 8 to 10 ug/mL. Sorted nonresponding memory CD4+ T cells were CD40L-negative, CD69-negative, CD45RO-high. No antigens are known for them. The libraries were made with immunoSEQ version 4 in survey mode. Some clones are missing from TCRdb's copy, which holds only in-frame ones; the method was immunoSEQ multiplex PCR. The sample gives fewer than 35,000 clones, roughly 82% of which show up once; 5% to 7% is in the top ten. The source material was CD4+ T cells sorted from PBMCs after approximately 19-hour stimulation, sampled from a patient who received antiretroviral therapy. These receptors were collected from an adult woman with HIV who was CMV-seropositive.

The chain joins TRBV10-3 to TRBJ2-3, with TRBD2 as a possible D gene (6 bases). Germline CDR1 and CDR2: ENHRY and SYGVKD. This CDR3 is built from 14 residues. V was clipped by 0 bases and J by 6 bases, with 10 bases between them. The CDR3 nucleotides read TGTGCCATCAGTGAGTCGGTAGCGGTGGATACGCAGTATTTT. It codes for CAISESVAVDTQYF.

V is TRBV9 and J is TRBJ1-2; 8 bases map to TRBD1. This CDR3 spans 15 amino acids. V gave up 4 bases and J gave up 5 bases; unmatched junction bases: 10. Germline V gives CDR1 SGDLS, CDR2 YYNGEE. CDR3 sequence (DNA): TGTGCCAGCAGCCCAGGGACAGGATCCCAATATGGCTACACCTTC. It translates to CASSPGTGSQYGYTF.

The V call is TRBV9, the J call TRBJ1-2, with TRBD1 matching 7 bases. Trimming at V came to 0 bases and at J to 0 bases, leaving 5 bases not matched to a gene. This CDR3 is built from 16 residues. Germline V gene data show CDR1 as SGDLS and CDR2 as YYNGEE. The DNA for the CDR3 is TGTGCCAGCAGCGTAGAAGGGGGCAACTCTAACTATGGCTACACCTTC. Translating gives CASSVEGGNSNYGYTF.

V and J are TRBV2 and TRBJ2-3; tentative D call: TRBD1 (5 bases). Trimming pared 8 bases from V and 8 bases from J, leaving 20 bases between. The germline V gene encodes CDR1 SNHLY and CDR2 FYNNEI. The CDR3 extends over 14 amino acids. Here the CDR3 reads CASAPGAGLSTQYF. The DNA of the CDR3 is TGTGCCAGCGCCCCAGGCGCAGGGTTGAGTACGCAGTATTTT.

This chain joins TRBV6-5 and TRBJ1-6; 9 bases are a match to TRBD1. J was trimmed by 8 bases and V by 5 bases; bases with no gene match: 7. CDR3 length equals 15 residues. Germline V gene data show CDR1 as MNHEY and CDR2 as SVGAGI. This CDR3 reads CASSPRDRDHSPLHF. The CDR3 nucleotides are TGTGCCAGCAGTCCCCGGGACAGGGATCATTCACCCCTCCACTTT.

The chain has TRBV6-2 or TRBV6-3 and TRBJ1-1; perhaps TRBD1 as D (6 bases). The V and J ends lost 6 bases and 4 bases respectively, with 15 bases between them. The germline gives CDR1 MNHEY, CDR2 SVGEGT. CDR3 length equals 14 residues. The CDR3 protein is CASSEQGGITEAFF. The DNA of the CDR3 is TGTGCCAGCAGCGAACAGGGAGGAATCACTGAAGCTTTCTTT.

The chain couples TRBV28 to TRBJ1-4; D is ambiguous. The CDR3 is made up of 12 amino acids. The germline gives CDR1 MDHEN, CDR2 SYDVKM. Between the trimmed V and J ends, which lost 7 bases and 2 bases, there was a span of 5 bases. The CDR3 bases are TGTGCCAGCACCTCCACTAATGAAAAACTGTTTTTT. Amino acids: CASTSTNEKLFF. Supplemented by reference TRBV28 and TRBJ1-4, the full variable domain reads DVKVTQSSRYLVKRTGEKVFLECVQDMDHENMFWYRQDPGLGLRLIYFSYDVKMKEKGDIPEGYSVSREKKERFSLILESASTNQTSMYLCASTSTNEKLFFGSGTQLSVL.

DNA for the CDR3: TGTGCCAGCAGTGTGGAGGGGACTTCCACCGGGGAGCTGTTTTTT. Its translation is CASSVEGTSTGELFF. The chain has TRBV2 and TRBJ2-2; D possibly corresponds to TRBD2 (6 bases). The CDR3 extends over 15 amino acids. Germline values: CDR1 SNHLY, CDR2 FYNNEI. V gave up 4 bases and J gave up 4 bases, with 13 bases separating them.

V and J are TRBV10-1 and TRBJ2-3; D is unclear. Germline values: CDR1 WNHNN, CDR2 SYGVQD (reference sequence). Deletions cut 3 bases from V and 0 bases from J, with 7 bases between. The CDR3 covers 14 residues. The CDR3 loop is CASSDLQSTDTQYF. The CDR3 coding sequence is TGCGCCAGCAGTGATTTACAGAGCACAGATACGCAGTATTTT.

This clone has just one count. The junction departs from germline at one end; a sequencing error may be responsible. The V call is TRBV28, the J call TRBJ2-7; TRBD1 might be the D (6 bases). The length of the CDR3 is 14 residues. Germline V gene data show CDR1 as MDHEN and CDR2 as SYDVKM. CDR3 nucleotide sequence: TGTGCCAGCAGTACGAGACTTCCCCCAGGACAGCGGTCCTTC. Amino acid sequence: CASSTRLPPGQRSF.

The rearrangement uses TRBV10-1 and TRBJ1-3, with 7 bases lining up with TRBD1. Germline V gene data show CDR1 as WNHNN and CDR2 as SYGVQD (reference sequence). Trimming took 6 bases from V and 0 from J; bases not matched to a gene: 2. The length of the CDR3 is 14 residues. The CDR3 spells CASRDRASGNTIYF. Here the CDR3 DNA reads TGCGCCAGCAGAGACAGGGCCTCTGGAAACACCATATATTTT.

The chain is built from TRBV7-2 and TRBJ2-5; TRBD1 is a possible D gene (6 bases). The CDR3 has 16 amino acids. Trimming pared 1 base from V and 2 bases from J, leaving 14 bases between. Per germline, CDR1 SGHTA and CDR2 FQGNSA. The DNA for the CDR3 is TGTGCCAGCAGCTTAGTATCTGGACAGTTACAAGAGACCCAGTACTTC. Translated, it gives CASSLVSGQLQETQYF.

V and J are TRBV6-5 and TRBJ1-2, with 10 bases matching TRBD1. Germline V gene sequence: CDR1 MNHEY, CDR2 SVGAGI. The CDR3 runs to 14 residues. Germline trimming cut 7 bases from V and 7 bases from J; bases unmatched to any gene: 9. As DNA, the CDR3 is TGTGCCAGCATCCCCCGGGACAGGGGTTTTGGCTACACCTTC. It specifies CASIPRDRGFGYTF.

The chain carries TRBV5-6 and TRBJ1-4, with D possibly TRBD1 on 6 matching bases. This CDR3 has 17 amino acids. Germline loops: CDR1 SGHDT, CDR2 YYEEEE. V was clipped by 0 bases and J by 6 bases, with 18 bases between them. Here the CDR3 reads CASSLGGNDRWDEKLFF. For the CDR3, the DNA is TGTGCCAGCAGCTTGGGCGGGAATGACAGGTGGGATGAAAAACTGTTTTTT.

The chain joins TRBV6-1 to TRBJ1-5; D may be TRBD1 (5 bases). Per germline, CDR1 MNHNS and CDR2 SASEGT. CDR3 length: 16 residues. Trimming pared 1 base from V and 6 bases from J, leaving 16 bases between. DNA for the CDR3: TGTGCCAGCAGTGAAGGAAGAAGAGAGGGGCGTCAGCCCCAGCATTTT. Encoded protein: CASSEGRREGRQPQHF.

The genes are TRBV12-3 or TRBV12-4 and TRBJ1-5; tentative D call: TRBD1 (5 bases). There are 13 residues in the CDR3. V dropped 5 bases and J dropped 3 bases, with 8 bases sitting between them. The CDR3 nucleotides are TGTGCCAGCAGTCAGGGTTTCAATCAGCCCCAGCATTTT. Its protein is CASSQGFNQPQHF.

This clone occurred a few times. This rearrangement joins TRBV4-3 to TRBJ2-7; 8 positions match TRBD1. This CDR3 is built from 15 residues. The germline V gene has CDR1 LGHNA and CDR2 YSLEER. V lost 2 bases, J lost 2 bases, and 5 bases stayed unmatched. The CDR3 DNA is TGCGCCAGCAGCCAAAACAGGGGGAACGCCTACGAGCAGTACTTC. Amino acid sequence: CASSQNRGNAYEQYF.

The CDR3 coding sequence is TGTGCCAGCAGCTTGGACAGGGGGTATCGCACAGATACGCAGTATTTT. Amino acid sequence: CASSLDRGYRTDTQYF. The gene calls are TRBV11-1 and TRBJ2-3; 10 nucleotides match TRBD1. V trimming: 3 bases; J trimming: 1 base; junction bases outside the gene matches: 4. Germline assignment: CDR1 SGHAT and CDR2 FQDESV (reference sequence). The CDR3 sequence is 16 residues long.

The CDR3 reads CASSLGYGGRVEQFF. The CDR3 bases are TGTGCCAGCAGCTTAGGATACGGGGGGCGCGTTGAGCAGTTCTTC. The chain employs TRBV7-9 and TRBJ2-1, with D maybe TRBD2 (7 bases). There are 15 residues in the CDR3. The germline V gene encodes CDR1 SEHNR and CDR2 FQNEAQ (reference sequence). With 1 base removed from V and 9 bases from J, the gap between germline ends came to 16 bases.

The CDR3: CASSIRGTEAFF. CDR3 nucleotide sequence: TGTGCCAGTAGTATTCGGGGCACTGAAGCTTTCTTT. The chain combines TRBV19 with TRBJ1-1; D unresolved. CDR1 is LNHDA and CDR2 is SQIVND in the germline V gene (reference sequence). The V end was cut by 3 bases, the J end by 4 bases, with 6 bases between. This CDR3 is built from 12 residues.

This clone came up a few times. The genes are TRBV23-1 and TRBJ1-2, with D possibly being TRBD1 (6 bases). TRBV23-1 is designated an ORF whose function remains uncertain. This CDR3 region has 14 residues. Deletions cut 0 bases from V and 7 bases from J, with 12 bases between. The CDR3 sequence: CASSQSGGIGGYTF. The CDR3 DNA sequence: TGCGCCAGCAGTCAATCGGGGGGCATTGGTGGCTACACCTTC.

This clone is medium-sized in the sample. The V and J genes are TRBV3-1 (or the pseudogene TRBV3-2) and TRBJ1-3; D unclear. This CDR3 is built from 16 residues. V lost 0 bases and J lost 0, with 9 bases in between. Germline loops: CDR1 LGHDT, CDR2 YNNKEL (reference sequence). The CDR3 loop is CASSQDYPGSGNTIYF. DNA of the CDR3: TGTGCCAGCAGCCAAGATTATCCAGGCTCTGGAAACACCATATATTTT.